These T cell receptor beta chains were read from a single sample in a study of blood T cell repertoires in COVID-19. Repertoires were generated with immunoSEQ multiplex PCR, while TCRdb's copy carries only in-frame clones and drops some. The sample includes about 200,000 clones, roughly four fifths of them seen just once. Input material: PBMCs or T cells enriched from blood (not recorded which). These receptors originate from a man aged 40-49 years who had recovered from COVID-19. Both conserved end residues are part of each CDR3. The D gene is left open where the match is weak. Part of the rows lack a size; the others show once, few, many or a class for expanded clones.

CDR3	DNA	J	size	V	D
CASSYGASGRLEQFF	TGTGCCAGCAGCTACGGGGCTAGCGGGAGACTTGAGCAGTTCTTC	TRBJ2-1	NA	TRBV7-9	TRBD2
CASSLTGGHTEAFF	TGTGCCAGCAGTTTGACAGGGGGTCACACTGAAGCTTTCTTT	TRBJ1-1	few	TRBV6-5	TRBD1
CASLRRSSYNEQFF	TGTGCCAGCCTCAGGCGAAGCTCCTACAATGAGCAGTTCTTC	TRBJ2-1	NA	TRBV2	NA
CASSQGGGAGANVLTF	TGTGCCAGCAGCCAAGGGGGCGGGGCCGGGGCCAACGTCCTGACTTTC	TRBJ2-6	NA	TRBV4-2	NA
CASRKGLAGGLDTGELFF	TGTGCCAGTAGAAAGGGACTAGCGGGAGGGCTTGACACCGGGGAGCTGTTTTTT	TRBJ2-2	NA	TRBV19	TRBD2
CASSLPREDQPQHF	TGTGCCAGCAGTTTACCGCGGGAAGATCAGCCCCAGCATTTT	TRBJ1-5	NA	TRBV28	NA
CASSLPGGEAFF	TGTGCCAGCAGCCTCCCAGGGGGGGAAGCTTTCTTT	TRBJ1-1	NA	TRBV6-1	TRBD1
CSAPGTFGYTF	TGCAGTGCCCCCGGGACATTTGGCTACACCTTC	TRBJ1-2	NA	TRBV20-1	NA
CASRVGTSVYNEQFF	TGTGCCAGCAGGGTGGGGACTAGCGTTTACAATGAGCAGTTCTTC	TRBJ2-1	NA	TRBV27	TRBD2
CASSSPGGPSRGNEQFF	TGCGCCAGCAGCTCCCCTGGAGGGCCCTCGCGAGGCAATGAGCAGTTCTTC	TRBJ2-1	NA	TRBV5-1	NA
CASSLAPSRSYGYTF	TGTGCCAGCAGCCTGGCCCCCTCTAGGAGCTATGGCTACACCTTC	TRBJ1-2	NA	TRBV7-8	NA
CASSLFEGAIYNEQFF	TGTGCCAGCAGCTTGTTCGAGGGGGCGATCTACAATGAGCAGTTCTTC	TRBJ2-1	NA	TRBV5-8	TRBD1
CASSQEIEDTQYF	TGCGCCAGCAGCCAAGAAATCGAGGATACGCAGTATTTT	TRBJ2-3	NA	TRBV4-3	NA
CAGKRQGPSYEQYF	TGTGCCGGAAAGCGACAGGGGCCCTCCTACGAGCAGTACTTC	TRBJ2-7	NA	TRBV2	TRBD1
CASSLTATNEKLFF	TGTGCCAGCAGCTTGACAGCAACTAATGAAAAACTGTTTTTT	TRBJ1-4	few	TRBV7-2	NA
CASSLDSRQSYGYTF	TGTGCCAGCAGCTTAGATTCGCGACAGTCTTATGGCTACACCTTC	TRBJ1-2	NA	TRBV7-8	NA
CASSLEGTALNTEAFF	TGTGCCAGCAGCTTAGAGGGGACAGCCCTGAACACTGAAGCTTTCTTT	TRBJ1-1	few	TRBV7-6	TRBD1
CASSSLAGRTQYF	TGTGCCAGCAGCTCACTAGCGGGCAGGACCCAGTACTTC	TRBJ2-5	NA	TRBV7-2	TRBD2
CASSQDLGDLLYEQYF	TGTGCCAGCAGCCAAGATCTCGGGGATCTTCTCTACGAGCAGTACTTC	TRBJ2-7	NA	TRBV4-2	NA
CASITPQGGSSGNTIYF	TGTGCCAGCATTACCCCTCAGGGAGGATCCTCTGGAAACACCATATATTTT	TRBJ1-3	NA	TRBV28	NA
CASSLSRQGDGYTF	TGTGCCAGCAGCTTATCCCGACAAGGGGATGGCTACACCTTC	TRBJ1-2	NA	TRBV7-3	NA
CASSSSAGGAIYNEQFF	TGTGCCAGCAGCTCTTCTGCAGGGGGCGCGATTTACAATGAGCAGTTCTTC	TRBJ2-1	NA	TRBV7-2	TRBD1
CASSHGQGATYGYTF	TGCGCCAGCAGCCACGGACAGGGGGCGACCTATGGCTACACCTTC	TRBJ1-2	NA	TRBV4-3	TRBD1
CASSQGLYNEQFF	TGTGCCAGCTCCCAGGGTCTCTACAATGAGCAGTTCTTC	TRBJ2-1	NA	TRBV11-3	NA
CASKVNSLNTEAFF	TGCGCCAGCAAGGTCAATAGCTTGAACACTGAAGCTTTCTTT	TRBJ1-1	NA	TRBV5-1	NA
CAISESRGVETGELFF	TGTGCCATCAGTGAGTCTCGAGGAGTCGAAACCGGGGAGCTGTTTTTT	TRBJ2-2	NA	TRBV10-3	NA
CASSLRGHQPQHF	TGTGCCAGCAGCTTAAGGGGTCACCAGCCCCAGCATTTT	TRBJ1-5	NA	TRBV7-2	NA
CASSVRTSLGEKLFF	TGTGCCAGCAGCGTCAGGACATCCTTAGGTGAAAAACTGTTTTTT	TRBJ1-4	NA	TRBV21-1	NA
CASSLGRMNTEAFF	TGTGCCAGCAGCTTGGGCAGGATGAACACTGAAGCTTTCTTT	TRBJ1-1	NA	TRBV7-8	NA
CASSKQGEDYGYTF	TGTGCCAGCAGCAAACAGGGGGAGGACTATGGCTACACCTTC	TRBJ1-2	NA	TRBV5-6	TRBD1
CASSFLGTSGSSYEQYF	TGTGCCAGCAGTTTTTTAGGGACTAGCGGGAGTTCGTACGAGCAGTACTTC	TRBJ2-7	once	TRBV28	TRBD2
CASSFRLAGWGEQFF	TGTGCCAGCAGTTTCCGACTAGCGGGATGGGGTGAGCAGTTCTTC	TRBJ2-1	NA	TRBV28	TRBD2
CASSPGTGPSNQPQHF	TGCGCCAGCAGCCCTGGGACAGGACCTAGCAATCAGCCCCAGCATTTT	TRBJ1-5	NA	TRBV5-1	TRBD1
CSVGVGAGQPQHF	TGCAGCGTTGGAGTGGGGGCTGGTCAGCCCCAGCATTTT	TRBJ1-5	NA	TRBV29-1	NA
CASSFEGTPGNTIYF	TGTGCCAGCAGCTTCGAGGGGACTCCTGGAAACACCATATATTTT	TRBJ1-3	few	TRBV7-9	NA
CASSRTAWTGDNEQFF	TGTGCCAGCTCTCGAACCGCCTGGACAGGGGACAATGAGCAGTTCTTC	TRBJ2-1	NA	TRBV27	TRBD1
CASSLRPPGHKNYGYTF	TGTGCCAGCTCACTGCGACCTCCGGGACACAAGAACTATGGCTACACCTTC	TRBJ1-2	NA	TRBV18	NA
CASSQQNTEAFF	TGCGCCAGCAGCCAACAAAACACTGAAGCTTTCTTT	TRBJ1-1	NA	TRBV4-3	NA
CASSLSGPHPETQYF	TGTGCCAGCAGCTTGAGCGGTCCCCACCCAGAGACCCAGTACTTC	TRBJ2-5	NA	TRBV7-9	NA
CASSRGRRPWANGYTF	TGTGCCAGCAGCAGGGGGCGGCGACCCTGGGCCAATGGCTACACCTTC	TRBJ1-2	NA	TRBV21-1	NA
CASKKTVNTEAFF	TGTGCCAGCAAAAAGACTGTGAACACTGAAGCTTTCTTT	TRBJ1-1	NA	TRBV7-9	NA
CASSQQSGTNEKLFF	TGCGCCAGCAGCCAACAATCGGGTACTAATGAAAAACTGTTTTTT	TRBJ1-4	few	TRBV4-3	NA
CASSQWGGYGYTF	TGTGCCAGCAGCCAATGGGGAGGCTATGGCTACACCTTC	TRBJ1-2	NA	TRBV14	NA
CASSSGETQYF	TGTGCCAGCAGCTCCGGGGAGACCCAGTACTTC	TRBJ2-5	NA	TRBV7-9	NA
CASSPGLDSYNEQFF	TGTGCCAGCTCACCCGGACTGGACTCCTACAATGAGCAGTTCTTC	TRBJ2-1	many	TRBV18	NA
CASSSGFGGAGNSPLHF	TGTGCCAGCAGTTCAGGCTTTGGGGGCGCCGGGAATTCACCCCTCCACTTT	TRBJ1-6	NA	TRBV27	NA
CASSLDRVNFEQPQHF	TGTGCCAGCAGCTTGGACAGGGTCAATTTCGAACAGCCCCAGCATTTT	TRBJ1-5	once	TRBV7-8	TRBD1
CASTRELRYGYTF	TGTGCCAGCACCCGGGAGCTTAGATATGGCTACACCTTC	TRBJ1-2	once	TRBV2	NA
CASSYWDRAHTEAFF	TGTGCCAGCAGTTACTGGGACAGGGCCCACACTGAAGCTTTCTTT	TRBJ1-1	NA	TRBV6-2/TRBV6-3	TRBD1
CASSYPSNPYNSPLHF	TGTGCCAGCAGTTACCCGAGCAACCCGTATAATTCACCCCTCCACTTT	TRBJ1-6	few	TRBV6-5	NA
CASSVVAGSPPDTQYF	TGTGCCAGCAGCGTAGTAGCGGGATCGCCCCCGGATACGCAGTATTTT	TRBJ2-3	NA	TRBV9	TRBD2
CASSYLIGTGSGNTIYF	TGTGCCAGCAGTTACCTGATCGGGACAGGCTCTGGAAACACCATATATTTT	TRBJ1-3	few	TRBV6-2/TRBV6-3	TRBD1
CASRGGRANTDTQYF	TGTGCCAGTAGGGGCGGGAGGGCCAACACAGATACGCAGTATTTT	TRBJ2-3	NA	TRBV19	TRBD2